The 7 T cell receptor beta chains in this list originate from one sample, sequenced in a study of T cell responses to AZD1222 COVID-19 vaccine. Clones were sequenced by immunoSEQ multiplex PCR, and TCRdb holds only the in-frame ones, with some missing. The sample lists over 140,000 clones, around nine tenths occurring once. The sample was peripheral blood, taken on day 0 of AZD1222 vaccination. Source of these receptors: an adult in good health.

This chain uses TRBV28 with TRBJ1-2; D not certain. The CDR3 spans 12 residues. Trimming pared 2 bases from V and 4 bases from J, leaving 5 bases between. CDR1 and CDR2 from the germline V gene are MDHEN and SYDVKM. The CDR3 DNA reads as TGTGCCAGCAGTTTAGTCAGCTATGGCTACACCTTC. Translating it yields CASSLVSYGYTF.

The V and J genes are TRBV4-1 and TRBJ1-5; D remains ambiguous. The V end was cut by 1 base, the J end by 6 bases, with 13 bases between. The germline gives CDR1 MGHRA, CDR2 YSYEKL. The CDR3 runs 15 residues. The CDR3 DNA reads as TGCGCCAGCAGCCAAGCTCTTGGAGGGTCTCAGCCCCAGCATTTT. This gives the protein CASSQALGGSQPQHF.

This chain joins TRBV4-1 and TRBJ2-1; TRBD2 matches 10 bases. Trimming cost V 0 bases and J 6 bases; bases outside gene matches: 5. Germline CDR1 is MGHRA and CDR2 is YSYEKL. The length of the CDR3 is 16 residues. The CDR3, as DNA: TGCGCCAGCAGCCAAGAAGGTAGCGGGAGGAGCAATGAGCAGTTCTTC. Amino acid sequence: CASSQEGSGRSNEQFF.

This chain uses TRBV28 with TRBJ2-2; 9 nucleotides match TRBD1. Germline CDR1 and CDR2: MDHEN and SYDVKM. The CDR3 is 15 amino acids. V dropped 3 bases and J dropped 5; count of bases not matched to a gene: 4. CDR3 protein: CASSLPTGGTGELFF. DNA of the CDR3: TGTGCCAGCAGTTTGCCGACAGGGGGGACCGGGGAGCTGTTTTTT.

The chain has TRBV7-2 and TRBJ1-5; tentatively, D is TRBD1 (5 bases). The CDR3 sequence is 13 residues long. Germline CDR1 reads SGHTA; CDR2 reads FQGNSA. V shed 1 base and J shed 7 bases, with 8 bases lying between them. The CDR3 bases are TGTGCCAGCAGCTTAGGGGGGGGACAGCCCCAGCATTTT. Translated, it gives CASSLGGGQPQHF.

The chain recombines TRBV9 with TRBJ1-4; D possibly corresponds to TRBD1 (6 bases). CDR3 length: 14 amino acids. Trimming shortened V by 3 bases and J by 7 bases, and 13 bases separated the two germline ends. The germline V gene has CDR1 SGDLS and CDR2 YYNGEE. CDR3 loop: CASSAGAGSEKLFF. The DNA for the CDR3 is TGTGCCAGCAGCGCGGGGGCGGGAAGTGAAAAACTGTTTTTT.

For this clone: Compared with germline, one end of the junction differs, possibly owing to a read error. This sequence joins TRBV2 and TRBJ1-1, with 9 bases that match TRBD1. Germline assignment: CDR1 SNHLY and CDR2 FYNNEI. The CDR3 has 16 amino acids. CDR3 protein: CASREGQGNQYTEAFF. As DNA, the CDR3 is TGTGCCAGCAGGGAAGGACAGGGGAATCAGTACACTGAAGCTTTCTTT. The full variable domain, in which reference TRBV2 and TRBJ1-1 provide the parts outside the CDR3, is EPEVTQTPSHQVTQMGQEVILRCVPISNHLYFYWYRQILGQKVEFLVSFYNNEISEKSEIFDDQFSVERPDGSNFTLKIRSTKLEDSAMYFCASREGQGNQYTEAFFGQGTRLTVV.